This TCR beta chain was sequenced during a study of cytomegalovirus exposure and HLA in healthy donors. Findings and caveats of the study: There were reportedly fewer N-insertions in an Asian-associated ancestry cluster than the approximately 630-donor mean, in a later analysis. Further analysis was carried out later, and it showed several of the most significant clusters appearing linked to common viral pathogens.

Between the trimmed V and J ends, which lost 1 base and 4 bases, there was a span of 4 bases. This CDR3 comprises 13 residues. CDR1 LGHNA and CDR2 YNFKEQ come from the germline V gene. This clone was detected once. What it binds is not known. At the DNA level, this CDR3 is encoded by other sequences in the same sample as well. The PCR had 60 Vbeta and 13 Jbeta primers. As originally analysed: An analysis performed later counted about 80 million unique TCR beta chains (approximately 11 million of them shared). Data came from immunoSEQ multiplex PCR; TCRdb stores just in-frame clones and leaves some out. The V and J calls and the clone size are those of that table, but D and trimming were determined from the DNA. Counted here are around 130,000 clones, about 79% occurring once; the ten biggest clones make up 2.5% to 3%.

The sequencing sample was made of PBMCs. The TCR originated in a woman between 18 and 29 years old in good health and CMV-seropositive. The genes are TRBV4-2 and TRBJ2-2, with D unresolved. The CDR3 spells CASSQGATGELFF. DNA of the CDR3: TGTGCCAGCAGCCAAGGAGCCACCGGGGAGCTGTTTTTT.